The 2 T cell receptor beta chains in this list originate from one sample, sequenced in a study of molecular identifiers for immune sequencing clone quantification. TCRdb analysed the PCR reads with MiXCR anew, one entry per CDR3 protein. The sample includes 300,000 to 350,000 distinct CDR3 sequences, about a fifth of them seen just once. The sample consisted of naive CD8+ T cells from blood, with Jurkat cell RNA spiked in. Subset indicated: FACS-sorted CD8+CD4-CCR7+CD45RA+ naive T cells. The receptors stem from a human donor in good health. Some libraries in this study had Jurkat cell RNA spiked in.

There are many counts of this clonotype. The genes are TRBV20-1 and TRBJ2-5; the match to TRBD2 covers 7 bases. The CDR3 extends over 14 amino acids. Trimming cost V 0 bases and J 7 bases; bases outside gene matches: 8. Germline V lookup: CDR1 DFQATT, CDR2 SNEGSKA (reference sequence). CDR3 DNA: TGCAGTGCTAGAGATGACGCGGGAGTCTGGACCCAGTACTTC. It is translated as CSARDDAGVWTQYF.

Concerning this clonotype itself: A much larger clone lies a single base off, so this may be a read error. J is TRBJ2-7 and V is TRBV29-1, with 10 bases fitting TRBD2. V trimming: 0 bases; J trimming: 8 bases; junction bases outside the gene matches: 7. CDR1 SQVTM and CDR2 ANQGSEA come from the germline V gene. The CDR3 is made up of 14 amino acids. CDR3 sequence: CSVEEGLAGDKQYF. In nucleotides, the CDR3 is TGCAGCGTTGAAGAGGGGCTAGCGGGAGACAAGCAGTACTTC.